This T cell receptor beta chain was identified during a study of blood T cell repertoires in COVID-19. Study-wide context: Sites in the United States, Italy and Spain provided acute and convalescent COVID-19 samples.

Methods used by the authors: The assay estimated nucleated cells by amplifying reference gene primers. Measured with immunoSEQ multiplex PCR; TCRdb has only the in-frame clones, and not every one. V and J calls and clone size follow that table, whereas D and trimming were derived from the DNA. The sample consists of 150,000 to 200,000 clones, approximately 80% of them appearing once. The CDR3 extends over 15 amino acids. Trimming removed 0 bases at V and 3 bases at J, with 9 bases between. Germline V gene data show CDR1 as MNHEY and CDR2 as SVGAGI. Enrollees, about 18 to 95 years old, lived in 24 US areas. Either two negative PCRs, clearance, or symptom resolution qualified Cohort 3 donors as recovered.

The chain is built from TRBV6-5 and TRBJ1-5, with D perhaps matching TRBD1 (5 bases). Input material: PBMCs or T cells enriched from blood (not recorded which). This clonotype was sampled from a woman aged 60-75 years who had recovered from COVID-19. Here the CDR3 reads CASSYSWGPNQPQHF. Here the CDR3 DNA reads TGTGCCAGCAGTTACTCGTGGGGCCCCAATCAGCCCCAGCATTTT.